A single sample gave rise to the 24 T cell receptor beta chains below, sequenced in a study of blood T cell repertoires in COVID-19. Clones were sequenced by immunoSEQ multiplex PCR, and TCRdb holds only the in-frame ones, with some missing. The table lists fewer than 500,000 clones, approximately 90% of them singletons. The sequenced sample was peripheral blood. Receptors originate from a man younger than 35 with COVID-19, enrolled during active disease.

This chain joins TRBV28 and TRBJ1-3; D is perhaps TRBD1 (5 bases). Deletions cut 3 bases from V and 2 bases from J, with 5 bases between. CDR3 length equals 13 residues. Germline V lookup: CDR1 MDHEN, CDR2 SYDVKM. The CDR3, as DNA: TGTGCCAGCAGTTTGGACACTGGAAACACCATATATTTT. As protein: CASSLDTGNTIYF.

CDR3 sequence reads: CASSDYPGGRKPQHF. DNA of the CDR3: TGTGCCAGCAGTGATTATCCAGGGGGTCGAAAGCCCCAGCATTTT. The V gene is TRBV6-1, the J gene TRBJ1-5; 7 nucleotides line up with TRBD1. Germline values: CDR1 MNHNS, CDR2 SASEGT. The CDR3 covers 15 residues. After removal of 3 bases from V and 8 bases from J, the junction contained 10 bases not matched to a gene.

This sequence joins TRBV19 and TRBJ1-5; D is uncertain. The germline V gene encodes CDR1 LNHDA and CDR2 SQIVND (reference sequence). V lost 7 bases to trimming and J lost 4 bases, with 17 bases between them. CDR3 length: 15 amino acids. CDR3 nucleotide sequence: TGTGCCAGTACCTTCCGGGGAGACGGAAATCAGCCCCAGCATTTT. Translating gives CASTFRGDGNQPQHF. Looking up the rest from reference TRBV19 and TRBJ1-5 gives the full variable domain: DGGITQSPKYLFRKEGQNVTLSCEQNLNHDAMYWYRQDPGQGLRLIYYSQIVNDFQKGDIAEGYSVSREKKESFPLTVTSAQKNPTAFYLCASTFRGDGNQPQHFGDGTRLSIL.

The chain recombines TRBV5-4 with TRBJ2-7; possibly TRBD2 for D (6 bases). Trimming took off 4 bases at V and 2 bases at J, with 16 bases between the two ends. The CDR3 has 15 residues. Per germline, CDR1 SGHNT and CDR2 YYREEE (reference sequence). The CDR3, as DNA: TGTGCCAGCAGCCTAGCGTCGGAGAACCCCTACGAGCAGTACTTC. Translated: CASSLASENPYEQYF. Filled out from reference TRBV5-4 and TRBJ2-7, the complete variable domain reads ETGVTQSPTHLIKTRGQQVTLRCSSQSGHNTVSWYQQALGQGPQFIFQYYREEENGRGNFPPRFSGLQFPNYSSELNVNALELDDSALYLCASSLASENPYEQYFGPGTRLTVT.

This chain connects TRBV6-2 or TRBV6-3 to TRBJ2-7; TRBD2 is a possible D gene (5 bases). The CDR3 totals 14 residues. Deletions cut 4 bases from V and 1 base from J, with 11 bases between. CDR1 is MNHEY and CDR2 is SVGEGT in the germline V gene. The CDR3 here is CASSLDGGSYEQYF. As DNA, the CDR3 is TGTGCCAGCAGTTTGGACGGAGGATCCTACGAGCAGTACTTC.

This clone has just a few counts. This rearrangement joins TRBV4-1 to TRBJ1-3; no clear D gene. Germline loops: CDR1 MGHRA, CDR2 YSYEKL. With 1 base removed from V and 0 bases from J, the gap between germline ends came to 10 bases. CDR3 length: 16 residues. The CDR3 sequence is CASSQVRKTSGNTIYF. Here the CDR3 DNA reads TGCGCCAGCAGCCAAGTGAGGAAAACCTCTGGAAACACCATATATTTT.

The V call is TRBV5-4, the J call TRBJ2-7, with 12 bases identical to TRBD2. The CDR3 runs to 15 residues. Germline V lookup: CDR1 SGHNT, CDR2 YYREEE (reference sequence). The ends lost 1 base at V and 5 bases at J; junction bases unmatched: 4. CDR3 nucleotides: TGTGCCAGCAGCTTGTTGACTAGCGGGAGTCACGAGCAGTACTTC. Translating it yields CASSLLTSGSHEQYF.

V and J are TRBV6-1 and TRBJ1-2; D remains ambiguous. CDR1 is MNHNS and CDR2 is SASEGT in the germline V gene. The CDR3 spans 16 residues. V gave up 2 bases and J gave up 2 bases, with 15 bases separating them. The CDR3 is CASSEKRAEINYGYTF. CDR3 bases: TGTGCCAGCAGTGAAAAGCGTGCAGAAATAAACTATGGCTACACCTTC.

The gene calls are TRBV19 and TRBJ1-6; TRBD1 might be the D (5 bases). V lost 5 bases to trimming and J lost 7 bases, with 21 bases between them. The CDR3 contains 17 residues. CDR1 and CDR2 (germline): LNHDA, SQIVND (reference sequence). DNA of the CDR3: TGTGCCAGTAGTCCGCCGGGGGTAAATTCGAAGAATTCACCCCTCCACTTT. Its protein product is CASSPPGVNSKNSPLHF.

The J gene is TRBJ2-7, the V gene TRBV27; D may be TRBD1 (6 bases). Germline-derived CDR1 and CDR2 are MNHEY and SMNVEV (reference sequence). The CDR3 is 14 amino acids. V was clipped by 2 bases and J by 6 bases, with 14 bases between them. Here the CDR3 DNA reads TGTGCCAGCAGTTTAAATTACAGGGTAACCGAGCAGTACTTC. This sequence encodes CASSLNYRVTEQYF.

This rearrangement joins TRBV11-3 to TRBJ2-1, with TRBD2 as a possible D gene (6 bases). The V gene lost 3 bases and the J gene lost 6 bases, with 15 bases spanning the gap. Germline CDR1 is SGHNT and CDR2 is YENEEA. The CDR3 is made up of 15 amino acids. The CDR3 nucleotides read TGTGCCAGCAGCTTTGGCCGGGGGTGGGGCAATGAGCAGTTCTTC. Amino acid sequence: CASSFGRGWGNEQFF.

The V gene is TRBV3-1 (or the pseudogene TRBV3-2), the J gene TRBJ1-5; possibly TRBD1 for D (5 bases). Germline CDR1 LGHDT, CDR2 YNNKEL (reference sequence). V lost 6 bases and J 6 bases, leaving 15 bases between the germline ends. This CDR3 has 14 residues. The DNA of the CDR3 is TGTGCCAGCAGTCAGCAGGGTTTGGGTCAGCCCCAGCATTTT. Translation gives CASSQQGLGQPQHF.

The chain is built from TRBV6-5 and TRBJ2-1; D not resolved. The germline V gene encodes CDR1 MNHEY and CDR2 SVGAGI. V was shortened by 9 bases and J by 0 bases, with 9 bases between the two germline ends. The CDR3 has 13 residues. The CDR3 sequence is CASCFSSYNEQFF. The CDR3 coding sequence is TGTGCCAGTTGTTTTAGCTCCTACAATGAGCAGTTCTTC.

V and J are TRBV19 and TRBJ1-5; D is unclear. V lost 6 bases and J 3 bases, leaving 18 bases between the germline ends. This CDR3 has 16 residues. Germline assignment: CDR1 LNHDA and CDR2 SQIVND (reference sequence). The CDR3 is CASRRGGVVSNQPQHF. Here the CDR3 DNA reads TGTGCCAGTAGACGAGGTGGAGTGGTTTCCAATCAGCCCCAGCATTTT.

The chain joins TRBV2 to TRBJ2-4; 10 nucleotides match TRBD2. The CDR3 is 16 residues long. J was trimmed by 6 bases and V by 6 bases; bases with no gene match: 11. Per the germline V gene, CDR1 is SNHLY and CDR2 is FYNNEI. The CDR3 is CASRSSLAGDRNIQYF. CDR3 nucleotide sequence: TGTGCCAGCAGGAGCAGCCTAGCGGGAGATCGAAACATTCAGTACTTC. Based on the CDR3 plus reference TRBV2 and TRBJ2-4, the full variable domain is EPEVTQTPSHQVTQMGQEVILRCVPISNHLYFYWYRQILGQKVEFLVSFYNNEISEKSEIFDDQFSVERPDGSNFTLKIRSTKLEDSAMYFCASRSSLAGDRNIQYFGAGTRLSVL.

The chain joins TRBV6-5 to TRBJ1-2; possibly TRBD1 for D (5 bases). V gave up 7 bases and J gave up 7 bases, with 19 bases separating them. The CDR3 covers 14 residues. From germline, CDR1 is MNHEY and CDR2 SVGAGI. CDR3 bases: TGTGCCAGCAAATACCGGTGGGGACTGGGTGGCTACACCTTC. Encoded protein: CASKYRWGLGGYTF.

The CDR3 coding sequence is TGTGCCTGGAGTACCACAGATAGCAATCAGCCCCAGCATTTT. The encoded protein is CAWSTTDSNQPQHF. The chain uses TRBV30 and TRBJ1-5; no reliable D call. V lost 2 bases, J lost 0 bases, and 8 bases lay in between. The germline V gene has CDR1 GTSNPN and CDR2 SVGIG (reference sequence). The CDR3 sequence is 14 residues long.

This clone was seen more than once but under ten times. The chain has TRBV3-1 (or the pseudogene TRBV3-2) and TRBJ1-2, with 9 nucleotides matching TRBD1. The germline gives CDR1 LGHDT, CDR2 YNNKEL (reference sequence). The ends lost 5 bases at V and 7 bases at J; junction bases unmatched: 11. The CDR3 runs 15 residues. In DNA, the CDR3 is TGTGCCAGCAGCAACGGGGACAGGGAAGGGCTTGGCTACACCTTC. Amino acids: CASSNGDREGLGYTF.

The V gene is TRBV2, the J gene TRBJ2-3, with a weak D call TRBD2 (5 bases). This CDR3 comprises 15 residues. Trimming removed 6 bases from V and 4 bases from J, with 17 bases in between. Germline CDR1 and CDR2: SNHLY and FYNNEI. CDR3 in DNA: TGTGCCAGCAGAACTGGACCCCCCGGGGCAGATACGCAGTATTTT. It yields the protein CASRTGPPGADTQYF.

The CDR3 loop reads CASSFGTSGYNEQFF. As DNA, the CDR3 is TGTGCCAGCAGCTTCGGGACTAGCGGCTACAATGAGCAGTTCTTC. V and J are TRBV11-3 and TRBJ2-1, with 11 bases fitting TRBD2. This CDR3 contains 15 residues. V lost 3 bases, J lost 3 bases, and 1 base stayed unmatched. Germline CDR1 SGHNT, CDR2 YENEEA.

The rearrangement links TRBV9 to TRBJ2-2; D uncertain. Between the trimmed V and J ends, which lost 4 bases and 4 bases, there was a span of 14 bases. The length of the CDR3 is 15 residues. Per germline, CDR1 SGDLS and CDR2 YYNGEE. The CDR3 spells CASSQRNTFTGELFF. CDR3 bases: TGTGCCAGCAGCCAACGAAACACGTTCACCGGGGAGCTGTTTTTT.

This clone was counted a single time. This chain links TRBV27 with TRBJ2-1; 11 nucleotides match TRBD2. The CDR3 contains 15 residues. Germline V lookup: CDR1 MNHEY, CDR2 SMNVEV (reference sequence). Trimming removed 5 bases from V and 6 bases from J; junction bases left unmatched: 6. The CDR3 protein is CASSAGTSGGNEQFF. CDR3 nucleotide sequence: TGTGCCAGCAGTGCCGGGACTAGCGGAGGCAATGAGCAGTTCTTC.

The chain combines TRBV7-9 with TRBJ2-5; TRBD2 aligns across 14 bases. The CDR3 spans 16 residues. V shed 5 bases and J 4 bases; nucleotides not matched to a gene: 6. The germline V gene has CDR1 SEHNR and CDR2 FQNEAQ (reference sequence). This CDR3 is CASSRTSGRRGETQYF. DNA of the CDR3: TGTGCCAGCAGCCGGACTAGCGGGAGGAGAGGAGAGACCCAGTACTTC.

V and J are TRBV30 and TRBJ1-5; unclear D gene. This CDR3 contains 13 residues. V was shortened by 1 base and J by 10 bases, with 14 bases between the two germline ends. Germline V lookup: CDR1 GTSNPN, CDR2 SVGIG (reference sequence). This CDR3 is CAWSESSGQPQHF. CDR3 coding DNA: TGTGCCTGGAGTGAATCATCAGGCCAACCCCAGCATTTT.